A single sample is the source of the 23 T cell receptor beta chains below, sequenced in a study of HIV-infected patients and healthy controls. TCRdb redid the calling of the 5' RACE reads with MiXCR, one entry per CDR3 protein. The repertoire includes about 18,000 distinct CDR3 sequences, approximately 18% of them detected once, and 33% sits in the top ten. Specimen: CD8+ T cells from blood. These receptor sequences come from a human donor in good health.

This clonotype appeared many times. The chain recombines TRBV7-3 with TRBJ2-2, with D possibly TRBD2 on 6 matching bases. From germline, CDR1 is SGHTA and CDR2 FQGTGA. The V end lost 1 base, the J end lost 7 bases, and 10 bases lay between the germline ends. The CDR3 extends over 14 amino acids. The CDR3 reads CASSLSLGGGELFF. The CDR3 nucleotides read TGTGCCAGCAGCTTAAGTCTGGGAGGCGGGGAGCTGTTTTTT.

This sequence joins TRBV12-3 or TRBV12-4 and TRBJ1-1; possibly TRBD1 for D (5 bases). The CDR3 is 15 residues long. V lost 0 bases to trimming and J lost 1 base, with 9 bases between them. DNA for the CDR3: TGTGCCAGCAGTTTAGCCGGGACTGCGAACACTGAAGCTTTCTTT. It codes for CASSLAGTANTEAFF.

This clonotype was detected only a few times. This chain connects TRBV14 to TRBJ1-5; D remains ambiguous. Trimming shortened V by 0 bases and J by 1 base, and 19 bases separated the two germline ends. From germline, CDR1 is SGHDN and CDR2 FVKESK. This CDR3 region has 19 residues. The CDR3 is CASSQECPTDQPSNQPQHF. In DNA form, the CDR3 reads TGTGCCAGCAGCCAAGAATGTCCTACAGACCAACCAAGCAATCAGCCCCAGCATTTT.

This clonotype was counted between two and nine times. The V call is TRBV7-8, the J call TRBJ1-5; 8 bases agree with TRBD1. The germline V gene has CDR1 SGHVS and CDR2 FQNEAQ. The ends lost 4 bases at V and 4 bases at J; junction bases unmatched: 3. This CDR3 region has 14 residues. The DNA of the CDR3 is TGTGCCAGCAGCTCAAGACAGGGGAATCAGCCCCAGCATTTT. Residues: CASSSRQGNQPQHF.

The sample holds many counts of this clonotype. The chain carries TRBV6-2 or TRBV6-3 and TRBJ2-3, with 11 bases aligning to TRBD2. This CDR3 comprises 18 residues. With 5 bases clipped from V and 4 bases from J, the junction kept 14 bases outside the gene matches. Germline V gene data show CDR1 as MNHEY and CDR2 as SVGEGT. CDR3 in amino acids: CASSGYQLAGVSADTQYF. The CDR3 DNA reads TGTGCCAGCAGTGGGTACCAACTAGCGGGAGTTAGCGCAGATACGCAGTATTTT.

This chain connects TRBV19 to TRBJ1-2; 7 bases line up with TRBD1. Germline V lookup: CDR1 LNHDA, CDR2 SQIVND (reference sequence). CDR3 length equals 14 residues. After removal of 10 bases from V and 3 bases from J, the junction contained 11 bases not matched to a gene. The CDR3 DNA follows: TGTGCCACCAGTTGGGGCGGACAGGACTATGGCTACACCTTC. It encodes CATSWGGQDYGYTF.

The chain uses TRBV9 and TRBJ1-2, with 12 bases lining up with TRBD1. The CDR3 has 13 residues. Germline values: CDR1 SGDLS, CDR2 YYNGEE. J gave up 6 bases and V 5 bases, and 2 bases lay outside the gene matches. This CDR3 is CASRGQGANGYTF. The CDR3 DNA reads TGTGCCAGCAGGGGACAGGGGGCAAATGGCTACACCTTC.

There are a few counts of this clonotype. This chain links TRBV7-2 with TRBJ1-1; 7 bases line up with TRBD1. CDR1 is SGHTA and CDR2 is FQGNSA in the germline V gene. There are 15 residues in the CDR3. Unmatched junction bases numbered 9, after V lost 4 bases and J lost 4 bases. CDR3 coding DNA: TGTGCCAGCAGCTATAACGTGGCAGGGGGCACTGAAGCTTTCTTT. Translation: CASSYNVAGGTEAFF. Using reference TRBV7-2 and TRBJ1-1 for the parts outside the CDR3, the full variable domain is GAGVSQSPSNKVTEKGKDVELRCDPISGHTALYWYRQSLGQGLEFLIYFQGNSAPDKSGLPSDRFSAERTGGSVSTLTIQRTQQEDSAVYLCASSYNVAGGTEAFFGQGTRLTVV.

Many counts were recorded for this clonotype. The rearrangement uses TRBV20-1 and TRBJ1-1; 11 nucleotides align to TRBD1. The CDR3 spans 13 residues. Trimming took 5 bases from V and 4 from J; bases not matched to a gene: 3. Germline CDR1 and CDR2: DFQATT and SNEGSKA (reference sequence). In DNA form, the CDR3 reads TGCAGTGCTGGCGGACAGGGGGCCACTGAAGCTTTCTTT. Translated: CSAGGQGATEAFF.

Ten or more counts support this clonotype. V usage is TRBV20-1 and J usage is TRBJ2-3, with 9 bases fitting TRBD2. The CDR3 runs to 18 residues. V trimming: 1 base; J trimming: 1 base; junction bases outside the gene matches: 12. Germline V gene lookup returns CDR1 DFQATT and CDR2 SNEGSKA (reference sequence). CDR3 DNA: TGCAGTGCTAGAGTTCTGGGCGGGAGGGCCCTCGGCACAGATACGCAGTATTTT. This translates into CSARVLGGRALGTDTQYF.

Many counts were recorded for this clonotype. V is TRBV7-2 and J is TRBJ2-1; perhaps TRBD2 as D (6 bases). The V gene lost 5 bases and the J gene lost 5 bases, with 16 bases spanning the gap. CDR3 length equals 15 residues. Germline lookup yields CDR1 SGHTA and CDR2 FQGNSA. CDR3 coding DNA: TGTGCCAGCAGCGATGGGAGACTAGGAGACAATGAGCAGTTCTTC. Residues: CASSDGRLGDNEQFF.

The chain links TRBV9 to TRBJ1-1, with TRBD1 identical over 7 bases. Trimming at V came to 3 bases and at J to 5 bases, leaving 7 bases not matched to a gene. The germline gives CDR1 SGDLS, CDR2 YYNGEE. The CDR3 is 14 residues long. This chain's CDR3 is CASSGTGETTEAFF. DNA for the CDR3: TGTGCCAGCAGCGGAACAGGGGAAACAACTGAAGCTTTCTTT.

This sequence joins TRBV7-9 and TRBJ2-7; D ambiguous. Between the trimmed V and J ends, which lost 5 bases and 5 bases, there was a span of 22 bases. The CDR3 contains 16 residues. In germline, CDR1 is SEHNR, CDR2 FQNEAQ (reference sequence). The CDR3 DNA reads as TGTGCCAGCAGCCCAAAACCCCCCAACGGGCGCGACGAGCAGTACTTC. Amino acid sequence: CASSPKPPNGRDEQYF.

This clonotype turned up a few times. The chain has TRBV27 and TRBJ2-3; TRBD2 aligns across 13 bases. Trimming removed 2 bases from V and 0 bases from J; junction bases left unmatched: 2. This CDR3 has 17 amino acids. Looked up from germline, CDR1 is MNHEY and CDR2 is SMNVEV (reference sequence). The CDR3 bases are TGTGCCAGCAGTTTAAAACTAGCGGGGGGGAGCACAGATACGCAGTATTTT. This gives the protein CASSLKLAGGSTDTQYF.

In this sample, this clonotype turned up many times. This chain uses TRBV4-3 with TRBJ1-1; D ambiguous. This CDR3 comprises 15 residues. The germline V gene encodes CDR1 LGHNA and CDR2 YSLEER. V was trimmed by 0 bases and J by 3 bases, leaving 11 bases between them. The CDR3 nucleotides read TGCGCCAGCAGCCAAGATACGGGATATGACACTGAAGCTTTCTTT. This codes for CASSQDTGYDTEAFF.

The rearrangement joins TRBV28 to TRBJ1-1, with D uncertain. The germline V gene has CDR1 MDHEN and CDR2 SYDVKM. CDR3 length: 12 residues. The ends were cut back, 8 bases at V and 2 bases at J, with 9 bases in the middle. CDR3 in DNA: TGTGCCAGCTGTAGAGTTAACACTGAAGCTTTCTTT. As protein: CASCRVNTEAFF.

The chain links TRBV20-1 to TRBJ1-1; D not certain. The CDR3 covers 14 residues. Germline values: CDR1 DFQATT, CDR2 SNEGSKA (reference sequence). Trimming stripped 0 bases from V and 1 base from J, with 9 bases between. The CDR3 bases are TGCAGTGCTAGAGATAAGGACTCGAACACTGAAGCTTTCTTT. This translates into CSARDKDSNTEAFF.

This clonotype has just a few counts. The genes are TRBV19 and TRBJ2-1; 11 bases match TRBD2. Germline CDR1 reads LNHDA; CDR2 reads SQIVND (reference sequence). The V segment lost 5 bases and the J segment 2 bases; nucleotides outside the gene matches: 2. The CDR3 covers 15 residues. CDR3 loop: CASSPLAGAYNEQFF. DNA for the CDR3: TGTGCCAGTAGTCCACTAGCGGGGGCCTACAATGAGCAGTTCTTC.

This chain uses TRBV30 with TRBJ1-6; D gene uncertain. The CDR3 is 14 amino acids. Germline CDR1 reads GTSNPN; CDR2 reads SVGIG (reference sequence). Deletions cut 0 bases from V and 6 bases from J, with 9 bases between. CDR3: CAWSVKGSNSPLHF. The DNA of the CDR3 is TGTGCCTGGAGTGTAAAGGGCTCTAATTCACCCCTCCACTTT.

This clonotype was seen only a few times. J is TRBJ2-3 and V is TRBV10-3, with TRBD2 matching over 8 bases. V dropped 0 bases and J dropped 6; count of bases not matched to a gene: 2. The CDR3 spans 14 residues. The V gene's germline CDR1 is ENHRY and CDR2 SYGVKD. CDR3 sequence (DNA): TGTGCCATCAGTGAGTCGCGGGGGGAGGATACGCAGTATTTT. Translation: CAISESRGEDTQYF.

This clonotype has more than one count but fewer than ten. The rearrangement joins TRBV9 to TRBJ2-3, with TRBD1 matching over 11 bases. The CDR3 loop spans 19 amino acids. J gave up 1 base and V 3 bases, and 13 bases lay outside the gene matches. The V gene's germline CDR1 is SGDLS and CDR2 YYNGEE. CDR3 sequence reads: CASSAPGTGGSRGTDTQYF. The CDR3 DNA follows: TGTGCCAGCAGCGCCCCGGGGACAGGGGGTTCTCGTGGCACAGATACGCAGTATTTT.

V and J are TRBV20-1 and TRBJ2-3; D gene ambiguous. The V gene's germline CDR1 is DFQATT and CDR2 SNEGSKA (reference sequence). The CDR3 is 15 residues long. Trimming left V 6 bases short and J 1 base short, with 17 bases between. CDR3 amino acids: CSATDPYKGTDTQYF. As DNA, the CDR3 is TGCAGTGCGACGGACCCATATAAGGGCACAGATACGCAGTATTTT.

This clonotype has more than one count but fewer than ten. V is TRBV14 and J is TRBJ2-7; D may be TRBD1 (5 bases). CDR1 is SGHDN and CDR2 is FVKESK in the germline V gene. V was pared by 1 base and J by 6 bases, with 16 bases between. The CDR3 is 15 amino acids. Written as DNA, the CDR3 is TGTGCCAGCAGCCAAGCTGCCAGGGTTGACAGCGAGCAGTACTTC. The encoded protein is CASSQAARVDSEQYF.